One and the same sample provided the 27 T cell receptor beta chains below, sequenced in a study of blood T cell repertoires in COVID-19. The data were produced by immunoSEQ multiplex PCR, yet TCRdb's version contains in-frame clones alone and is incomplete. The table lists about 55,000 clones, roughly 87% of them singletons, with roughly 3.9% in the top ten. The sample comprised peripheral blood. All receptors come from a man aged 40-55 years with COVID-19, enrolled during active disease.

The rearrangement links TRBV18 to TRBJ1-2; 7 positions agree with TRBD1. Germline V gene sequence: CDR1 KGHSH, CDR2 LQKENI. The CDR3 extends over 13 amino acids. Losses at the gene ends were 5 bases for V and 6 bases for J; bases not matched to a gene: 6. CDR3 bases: TGTGCCAGCTCAACGACAGGGTTTGATGGCTACACCTTC. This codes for CASSTTGFDGYTF.

The CDR3 region is CASSQEQGAYGYTF. The CDR3 DNA is TGTGCCAGCAGCCAAGAACAGGGGGCCTATGGCTACACCTTC. The chain is built from TRBV3-1 (or the pseudogene TRBV3-2) and TRBJ1-2; TRBD1 matches at 9 bases. Germline V gene sequence: CDR1 LGHDT, CDR2 YNNKEL (reference sequence). J gave up 4 bases and V 0 bases, and 0 bases lay outside the gene matches. CDR3 length equals 14 residues.

DNA for the CDR3: TGTGCCAGCAGTTCCGGACAGGGAAAGGGCTATGGCTACACCTTC. Translating gives CASSSGQGKGYGYTF. The chain recombines TRBV6-5 with TRBJ1-2; 8 bases line up with TRBD1. CDR1 is MNHEY and CDR2 is SVGAGI in the germline V gene. The CDR3 has 15 residues. Unmatched junction bases numbered 8, after V lost 4 bases and J lost 4 bases.

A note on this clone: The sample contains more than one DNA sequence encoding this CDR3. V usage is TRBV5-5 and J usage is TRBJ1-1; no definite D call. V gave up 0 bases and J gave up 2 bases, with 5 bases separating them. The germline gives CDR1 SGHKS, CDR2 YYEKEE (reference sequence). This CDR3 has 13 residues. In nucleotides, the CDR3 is TGTGCCAGCAGCTTGGTAGTTAACACTGAAGCTTTCTTT. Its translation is CASSLVVNTEAFF.

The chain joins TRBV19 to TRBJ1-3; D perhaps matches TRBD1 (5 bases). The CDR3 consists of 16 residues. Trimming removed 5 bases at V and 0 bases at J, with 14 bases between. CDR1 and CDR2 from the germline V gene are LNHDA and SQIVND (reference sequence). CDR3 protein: CASSPGQWGSGNTIYF. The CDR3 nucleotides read TGTGCCAGTAGTCCAGGACAATGGGGCTCTGGAAACACCATATATTTT. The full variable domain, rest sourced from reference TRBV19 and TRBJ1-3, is DGGITQSPKYLFRKEGQNVTLSCEQNLNHDAMYWYRQDPGQGLRLIYYSQIVNDFQKGDIAEGYSVSREKKESFPLTVTSAQKNPTAFYLCASSPGQWGSGNTIYFGEGSWLTVV.

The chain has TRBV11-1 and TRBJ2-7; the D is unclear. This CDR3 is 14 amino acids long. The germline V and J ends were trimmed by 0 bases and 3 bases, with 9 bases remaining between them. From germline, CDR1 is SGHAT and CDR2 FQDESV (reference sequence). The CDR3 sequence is CASSLASGNYEQYF. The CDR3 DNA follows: TGTGCCAGCAGCTTAGCGTCAGGTAACTACGAGCAGTACTTC.

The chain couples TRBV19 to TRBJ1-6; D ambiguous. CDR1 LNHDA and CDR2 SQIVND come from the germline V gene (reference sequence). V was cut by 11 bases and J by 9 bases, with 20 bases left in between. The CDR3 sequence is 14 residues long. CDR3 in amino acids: CASEGGRPVSPLHF. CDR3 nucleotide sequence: TGTGCCTCCGAGGGAGGGCGACCCGTTTCACCCCTCCACTTT.

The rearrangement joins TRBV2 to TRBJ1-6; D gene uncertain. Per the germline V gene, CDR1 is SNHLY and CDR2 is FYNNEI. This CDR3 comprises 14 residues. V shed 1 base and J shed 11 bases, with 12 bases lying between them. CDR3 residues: CASSEDAGSAPLHF. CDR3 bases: TGTGCCAGCAGTGAAGATGCAGGCTCGGCACCCCTCCACTTT.

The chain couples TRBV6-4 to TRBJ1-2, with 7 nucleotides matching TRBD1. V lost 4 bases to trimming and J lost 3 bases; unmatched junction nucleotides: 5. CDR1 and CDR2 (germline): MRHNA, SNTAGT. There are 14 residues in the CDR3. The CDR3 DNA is TGTGCCAGCAGTGCCACCGGGACAGACTATGGCTACACCTTC. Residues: CASSATGTDYGYTF.

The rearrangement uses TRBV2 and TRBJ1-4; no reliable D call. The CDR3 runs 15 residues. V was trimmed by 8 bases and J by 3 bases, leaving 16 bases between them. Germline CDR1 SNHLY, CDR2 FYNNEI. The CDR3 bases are TGTGCCAGCTCCGCGGGCCCAACCTCTAATGAAAAACTGTTTTTT. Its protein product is CASSAGPTSNEKLFF.

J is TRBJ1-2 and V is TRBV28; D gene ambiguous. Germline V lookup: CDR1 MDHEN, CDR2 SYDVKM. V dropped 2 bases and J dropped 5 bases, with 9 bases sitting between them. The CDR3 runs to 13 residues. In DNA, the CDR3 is TGTGCCAGCAGTTTAGGTAGTCCTTATGGCTACACCTTC. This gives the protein CASSLGSPYGYTF.

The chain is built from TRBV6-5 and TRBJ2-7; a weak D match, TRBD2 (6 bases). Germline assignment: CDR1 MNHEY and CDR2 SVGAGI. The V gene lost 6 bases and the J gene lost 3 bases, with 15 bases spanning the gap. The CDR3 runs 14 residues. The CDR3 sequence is CASSRTGGSYEQYF. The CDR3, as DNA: TGTGCCAGCAGCAGGACCGGGGGAAGCTACGAGCAGTACTTC.

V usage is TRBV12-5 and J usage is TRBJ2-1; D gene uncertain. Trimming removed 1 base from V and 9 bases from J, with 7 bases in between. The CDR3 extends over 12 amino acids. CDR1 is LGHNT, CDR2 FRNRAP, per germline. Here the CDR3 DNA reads TGTGCTAGTGGTTTGGGTATCCGTGAGCAGTTCTTC. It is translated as CASGLGIREQFF.

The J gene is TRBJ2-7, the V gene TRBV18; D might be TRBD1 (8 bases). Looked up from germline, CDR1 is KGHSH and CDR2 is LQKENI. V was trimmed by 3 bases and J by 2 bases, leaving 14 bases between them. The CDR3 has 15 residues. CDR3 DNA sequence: TGTGCCAGCTCACCGAGGACAGGGACTACCTACGAGCAGTACTTC. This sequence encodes CASSPRTGTTYEQYF.

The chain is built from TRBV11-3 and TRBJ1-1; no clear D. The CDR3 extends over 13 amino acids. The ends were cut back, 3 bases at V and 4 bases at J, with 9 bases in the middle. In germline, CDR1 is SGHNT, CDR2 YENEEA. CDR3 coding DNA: TGTGCCAGCAGCTTCGGAGCCGCCACTGAAGCTTTCTTT. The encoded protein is CASSFGAATEAFF. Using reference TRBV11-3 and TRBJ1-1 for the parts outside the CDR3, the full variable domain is EAGVVQSPRYKIIEKKQPVAFWCNPISGHNTLYWYLQNLGQGPELLIRYENEEAVDDSQLPKDRFSAERLKGVDSTLKIQPAELGDSAVYLCASSFGAATEAFFGQGTRLTVV.

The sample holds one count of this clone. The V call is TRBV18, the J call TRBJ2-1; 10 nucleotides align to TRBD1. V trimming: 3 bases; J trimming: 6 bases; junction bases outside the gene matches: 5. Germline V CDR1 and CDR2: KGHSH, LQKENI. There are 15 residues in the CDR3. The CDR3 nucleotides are TGTGCCAGCTCACCCCAAGGGACAGGGGTCAATGAGCAGTTCTTC. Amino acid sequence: CASSPQGTGVNEQFF.

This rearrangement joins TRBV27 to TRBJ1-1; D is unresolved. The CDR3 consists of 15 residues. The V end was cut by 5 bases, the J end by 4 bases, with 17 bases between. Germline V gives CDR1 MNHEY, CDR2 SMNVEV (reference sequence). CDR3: CASSPAAVSVTEAFF. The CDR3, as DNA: TGTGCCAGCAGTCCTGCTGCGGTGTCGGTCACTGAAGCTTTCTTT.

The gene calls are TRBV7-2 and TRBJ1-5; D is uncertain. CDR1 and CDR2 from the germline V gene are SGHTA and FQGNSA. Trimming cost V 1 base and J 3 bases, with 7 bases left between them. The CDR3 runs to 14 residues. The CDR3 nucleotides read TGTGCCAGCAGCTTAGGGCAAAACAATCAGCCCCAGCATTTT. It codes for CASSLGQNNQPQHF. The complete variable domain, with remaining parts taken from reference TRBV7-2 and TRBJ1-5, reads GAGVSQSPSNKVTEKGKDVELRCDPISGHTALYWYRQSLGQGLEFLIYFQGNSAPDKSGLPSDRFSAERTGGSVSTLTIQRTQQEDSAVYLCASSLGQNNQPQHFGDGTRLSIL.

The CDR3 spells CSVEPPGTANYGYTF. CDR3 sequence (DNA): TGCAGCGTTGAACCTCCCGGGACAGCCAACTATGGCTACACCTTC. The V call is TRBV29-1, the J call TRBJ1-2, with TRBD1 matching 7 bases. This CDR3 is built from 15 residues. Germline V gives CDR1 SQVTM, CDR2 ANQGSEA. V trimming: 2 bases; J trimming: 2 bases; junction bases outside the gene matches: 8. Full variable domain (outside the CDR3, taken from reference TRBV29-1 and TRBJ1-2): SAVISQKPSRDICQRGTSLTIQCQVDSQVTMMFWYRQQPGQSLTLIATANQGSEATYESGFVIDKFPISRPNLTFSTLTVSNMSPEDSSIYLCSVEPPGTANYGYTFGSGTRLTVV.

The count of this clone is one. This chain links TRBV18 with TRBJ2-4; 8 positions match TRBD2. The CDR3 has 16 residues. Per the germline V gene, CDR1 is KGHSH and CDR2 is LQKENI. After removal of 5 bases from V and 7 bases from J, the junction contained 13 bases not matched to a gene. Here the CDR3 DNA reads TGTGCCAGCTCATCCTCTCAGGCGGGGGGCATGAACATTCAGTACTTC. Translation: CASSSSQAGGMNIQYF.

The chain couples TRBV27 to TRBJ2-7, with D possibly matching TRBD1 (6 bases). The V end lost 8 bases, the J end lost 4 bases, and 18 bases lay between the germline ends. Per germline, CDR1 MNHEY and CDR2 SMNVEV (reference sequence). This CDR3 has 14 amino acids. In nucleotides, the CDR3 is TGTGCCAGCGGGACGGGGCAGGGGAAGTACGAGCAGTACTTC. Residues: CASGTGQGKYEQYF.

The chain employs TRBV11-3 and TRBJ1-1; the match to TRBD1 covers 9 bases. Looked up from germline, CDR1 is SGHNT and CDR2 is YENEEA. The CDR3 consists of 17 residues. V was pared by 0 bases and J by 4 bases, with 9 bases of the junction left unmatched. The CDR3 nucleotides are TGTGCCAGCAGCTTAGACCCTACAGGGGGCTGGGGCACTGAAGCTTTCTTT. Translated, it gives CASSLDPTGGWGTEAFF.

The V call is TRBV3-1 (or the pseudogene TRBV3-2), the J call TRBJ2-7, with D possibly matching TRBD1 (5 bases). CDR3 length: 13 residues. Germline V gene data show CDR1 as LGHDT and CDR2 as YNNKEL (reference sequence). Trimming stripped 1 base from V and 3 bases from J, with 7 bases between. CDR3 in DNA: TGTGCCAGCAGCCAAGGGACATTCTACGAGCAGTACTTC. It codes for CASSQGTFYEQYF.

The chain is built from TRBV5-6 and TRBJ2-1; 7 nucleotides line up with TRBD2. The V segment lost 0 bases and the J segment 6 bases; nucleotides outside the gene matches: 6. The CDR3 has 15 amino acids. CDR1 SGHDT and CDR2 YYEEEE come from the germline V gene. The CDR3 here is CASSLVAGVGNEQFF. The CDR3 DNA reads TGTGCCAGCAGCTTGGTGGCGGGAGTCGGCAATGAGCAGTTCTTC.

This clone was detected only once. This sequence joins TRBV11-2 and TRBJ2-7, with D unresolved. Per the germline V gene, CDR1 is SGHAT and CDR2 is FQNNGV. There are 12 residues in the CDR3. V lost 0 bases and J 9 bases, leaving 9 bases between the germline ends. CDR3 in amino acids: CASSLDAGLQYF. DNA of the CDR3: TGTGCCAGCAGCTTAGATGCAGGTCTGCAGTACTTC.

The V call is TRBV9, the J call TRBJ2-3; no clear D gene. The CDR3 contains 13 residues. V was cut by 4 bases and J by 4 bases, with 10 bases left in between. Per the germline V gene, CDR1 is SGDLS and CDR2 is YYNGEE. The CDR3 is CASSSGSADTQYF. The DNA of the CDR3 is TGTGCCAGCAGCTCCGGGTCCGCAGATACGCAGTATTTT.

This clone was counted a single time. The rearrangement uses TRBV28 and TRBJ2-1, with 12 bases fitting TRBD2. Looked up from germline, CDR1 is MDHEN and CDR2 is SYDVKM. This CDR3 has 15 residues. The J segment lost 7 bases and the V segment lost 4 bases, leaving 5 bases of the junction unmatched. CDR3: CASSSGLAGMNEQFF. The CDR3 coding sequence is TGTGCCAGCAGTTCTGGACTAGCGGGGATGAATGAGCAGTTCTTC.